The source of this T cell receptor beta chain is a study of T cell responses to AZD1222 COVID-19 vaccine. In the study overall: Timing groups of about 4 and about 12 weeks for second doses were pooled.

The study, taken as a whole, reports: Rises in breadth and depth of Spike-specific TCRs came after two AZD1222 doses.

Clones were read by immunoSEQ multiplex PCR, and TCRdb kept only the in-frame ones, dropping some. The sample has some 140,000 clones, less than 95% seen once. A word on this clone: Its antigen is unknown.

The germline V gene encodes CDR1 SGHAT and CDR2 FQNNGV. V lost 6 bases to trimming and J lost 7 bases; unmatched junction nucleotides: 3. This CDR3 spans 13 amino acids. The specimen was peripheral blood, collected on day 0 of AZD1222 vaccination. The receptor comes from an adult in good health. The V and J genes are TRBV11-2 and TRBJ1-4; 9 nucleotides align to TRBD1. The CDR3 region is CASSRGQGEKLFF. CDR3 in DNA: TGTGCCAGCAGTCGGGGACAGGGTGAAAAACTGTTTTTT. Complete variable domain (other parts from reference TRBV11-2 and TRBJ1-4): EAGVAQSPRYKIIEKRQSVAFWCNPISGHATLYWYQQILGQGPKLLIQFQNNGVVDDSQLPKDRFSAERLKGVDSTLKIQPAKLEDSAVYLCASSRGQGEKLFFGSGTQLSVL.